The entry below gives a single TCR beta chain sequence along with its context. Its antigen has not been determined. No much larger clonotype is one base removed from it; base qualities were not supplied. V gives up 4 bases and J gives up 4 bases, and the segment between their germline ends measures 19 bases. From a lookup of the germline V gene, CDR1 and CDR2 are LGHNA and YSLEER. The CDR3 contains 16 residues, cysteine and phenylalanine counted. This entry keeps only the CDR3 DNA: 48 bases, framed from base 1. The data stem from a study of T cell repertoires in cytomegalovirus infection (dated by TCRdb to the late 2010s). For context, the study as a whole: Donor HLA type was relevant to the analysis, because carriage of CMV infection together with the matching HLA type was indicated by public TCR beta signatures. General study outcomes and caveats: Cumulative frequency of public TCR beta family members discriminated carriers of CMV infection plus the relevant HLA type in this cohort and an independent roughly 340-donor cohort. The ex vivo response was dominated by HLA-C-restricted CMV-specific TCR beta clonotypes, and the single most frequent clonotype in two of eight donors was supplied by these HLA-C-restricted clonotypes.

TCRdb shows the sequencer as Illumina HiSeq 1500. TCRdb reran the public reads through fastp at Q25 and MiXCR, keeping productive beta chains. Merged by CDR3 protein, the rows form single entries marked with the most common genes and DNA. The sample yields 150,000 to 180,000 distinct CDR3 sequences; 23% were counted once. The ten largest account for roughly 9.8% of the sample. The TCR was taken from a human donor in good health (CMV status not recorded). Some clones in this sample may be carry-over from other donors' samples. Sequenced input: PBMCs. The V and J genes are TRBV4-3 and TRBJ2-5; TRBD2 could be the D gene, as 6 bases match. The DNA reads as follows: TGCGCCAGCAGCCGTAGCGGTCGTAGCTCGTCAGAGACCCAGTACTTC. It is translated as CASSRSGRSSSETQYF.